The rows below give T cell receptor beta chains drawn from one sample of a study of blood T cells in healthy people across ages. One entry per CDR3 protein, called by TCRdb with MiXCR from the 5' RACE reads. The top ten clones hold roughly 28% of a sample with about 290,000 distinct CDR3 sequences, roughly 26% of them seen once. Sequenced: blood. The receptors derive from a woman aged 70-85 years in good health. CDR3s leave out the opening cysteine and the closing phenylalanine or tryptophan. Fields, in order: CDR3 protein, D gene, J gene, V gene. D genes are given only for firm matches.

CDR3aa: SAQRGQNTGELF
d_gene: -
j_gene: TRBJ2-2
v_gene: TRBV20-1

CDR3aa: ASSGGLAGVSYEQY
d_gene: TRBD2
j_gene: TRBJ2-7
v_gene: TRBV6-1

CDR3aa: AGTGTSGGGELF
d_gene: -
j_gene: TRBJ2-2
v_gene: TRBV2

CDR3aa: SASGHGGTYEQY
d_gene: -
j_gene: TRBJ2-7
v_gene: TRBV20-1

CDR3aa: ASKRTGLYEQY
d_gene: TRBD1
j_gene: TRBJ2-7
v_gene: TRBV2

CDR3aa: ASSQDRTGENYGYT
d_gene: TRBD1
j_gene: TRBJ1-2
v_gene: TRBV4-3

CDR3aa: ASSLGLGETQY
d_gene: -
j_gene: TRBJ2-5
v_gene: TRBV7-6

CDR3aa: ASRRGQGSNSPLH
d_gene: TRBD1
j_gene: TRBJ1-6
v_gene: TRBV9

CDR3aa: ASRPRDSLSYEQY
d_gene: TRBD1
j_gene: TRBJ2-7
v_gene: TRBV27

CDR3aa: ASSLDRDPSTDTQY
d_gene: TRBD1
j_gene: TRBJ2-3
v_gene: TRBV5-6

CDR3aa: SASEGATGNTIY
d_gene: TRBD1
j_gene: TRBJ1-3
v_gene: TRBV20-1

CDR3aa: ARVLGI
d_gene: -
j_gene: TRBJ1-5
v_gene: TRBV5-1

CDR3aa: ASSRLAGGQGLETQY
d_gene: TRBD2
j_gene: TRBJ2-5
v_gene: TRBV7-6

CDR3aa: ASSLDQQGNIQY
d_gene: -
j_gene: TRBJ2-4
v_gene: TRBV7-2

CDR3aa: ASSLAGDYNEQF
d_gene: -
j_gene: TRBJ2-1
v_gene: TRBV7-2

CDR3aa: SARTGSGASPLH
d_gene: -
j_gene: TRBJ1-6
v_gene: TRBV20-1

CDR3aa: ASSYRGRETQY
d_gene: -
j_gene: TRBJ2-5
v_gene: TRBV6-6

CDR3aa: ASSQERVMKAEKLF
d_gene: -
j_gene: TRBJ1-4
v_gene: TRBV4-1

CDR3aa: ASRQARDGTEYNEQF
d_gene: -
j_gene: TRBJ2-1
v_gene: TRBV7-9

CDR3aa: ASSTVAGALETQY
d_gene: TRBD2
j_gene: TRBJ2-5
v_gene: TRBV27

CDR3aa: ASSLEGLLNEQF
d_gene: -
j_gene: TRBJ2-1
v_gene: TRBV7-7

CDR3aa: SAQRDTEAF
d_gene: -
j_gene: TRBJ1-1
v_gene: TRBV20-1

CDR3aa: ASAGRAYNEQF
d_gene: TRBD2
j_gene: TRBJ2-1
v_gene: TRBV6-1

CDR3aa: ASTPYSDSGTQY
d_gene: -
j_gene: TRBJ2-3
v_gene: TRBV9

CDR3aa: ASSPYRAQGGETQY
d_gene: -
j_gene: TRBJ2-5
v_gene: TRBV3-1

CDR3aa: ASNGQGRTEAF
d_gene: TRBD1
j_gene: TRBJ1-1
v_gene: TRBV25-1

CDR3aa: SARPGQEQY
d_gene: TRBD1
j_gene: TRBJ2-5
v_gene: TRBV20-1

CDR3aa: ASKAGVYEQY
d_gene: TRBD2
j_gene: -
v_gene: TRBV28

CDR3aa: ASSSDSYNEQF
d_gene: -
j_gene: TRBJ2-1
v_gene: TRBV5-1

CDR3aa: ASSSPAFGGSSYNEQF
d_gene: -
j_gene: TRBJ2-1
v_gene: TRBV7-2

CDR3aa: ASSSLISVWGLNTEAF
d_gene: -
j_gene: TRBJ1-1
v_gene: TRBV7-2

CDR3aa: AIRSGTGGELF
d_gene: TRBD1
j_gene: TRBJ1-4
v_gene: TRBV10-3

CDR3aa: SAISGRFANEQF
d_gene: TRBD2
j_gene: TRBJ2-1
v_gene: TRBV20-1

CDR3aa: AISASGSYNEQF
d_gene: TRBD2
j_gene: TRBJ2-1
v_gene: TRBV10-3

CDR3aa: ASSLEAGGLYEQY
d_gene: -
j_gene: TRBJ2-7
v_gene: TRBV5-1

CDR3aa: ASSEKTGDGANVLT
d_gene: TRBD1
j_gene: TRBJ2-6
v_gene: TRBV7-9

CDR3aa: ASSQQTRETQY
d_gene: -
j_gene: TRBJ2-5
v_gene: TRBV18

CDR3aa: ASSLGQGRFEKLF
d_gene: -
j_gene: TRBJ1-4
v_gene: TRBV7-9

CDR3aa: ASSLDQTGDTQY
d_gene: -
j_gene: TRBJ2-3
v_gene: TRBV7-9

CDR3aa: ASRPAGTGGGGYT
d_gene: TRBD1
j_gene: TRBJ1-2
v_gene: TRBV3-1

CDR3aa: ASSQATGGYNEQF
d_gene: -
j_gene: TRBJ2-1
v_gene: TRBV4-3

CDR3aa: SVEGREFSGSYEQY
d_gene: TRBD2
j_gene: TRBJ2-7
v_gene: TRBV29-1

CDR3aa: ASSFQRHSRDNEQF
d_gene: -
j_gene: TRBJ2-1
v_gene: TRBV12-3/TRBV12-4

CDR3aa: ASSLVGTPKETQY
d_gene: -
j_gene: TRBJ2-5
v_gene: TRBV5-5

CDR3aa: ASSLYSVSSYEQY
d_gene: -
j_gene: -
v_gene: TRBV5-5

CDR3aa: SGRRSGELF
d_gene: -
j_gene: TRBJ2-2
v_gene: TRBV29-1

CDR3aa: ASSAPTGRTTEAF
d_gene: TRBD1
j_gene: TRBJ1-1
v_gene: TRBV2

CDR3aa: ASSYSGGGNEKLF
d_gene: -
j_gene: TRBJ1-4
v_gene: TRBV6-5

CDR3aa: ASSSGQETLNTGAF
d_gene: TRBD1
j_gene: TRBJ1-1
v_gene: TRBV5-8

CDR3aa: ATSSRTGGEKLF
d_gene: TRBD1
j_gene: TRBJ1-4
v_gene: TRBV6-1

CDR3aa: ASSAGGSDTQY
d_gene: -
j_gene: TRBJ2-3
v_gene: TRBV19

CDR3aa: ATPGVGAEKLF
d_gene: -
j_gene: TRBJ1-4
v_gene: TRBV15

CDR3aa: ASSYTGTPPF
d_gene: -
j_gene: TRBJ2-5
v_gene: TRBV6-2/TRBV6-3

CDR3aa: ATSDAGTGIRETQY
d_gene: TRBD1
j_gene: TRBJ2-5
v_gene: TRBV24-1

CDR3aa: SAHDSGYTDTQY
d_gene: -
j_gene: TRBJ2-3
v_gene: TRBV20-1

CDR3aa: ASRHGGYNSYNEQF
d_gene: -
j_gene: TRBJ2-1
v_gene: TRBV6-2/TRBV6-3

CDR3aa: ASSLSTGATEAF
d_gene: -
j_gene: TRBJ1-1
v_gene: TRBV5-1

CDR3aa: ASSSSVAGATYEQY
d_gene: TRBD2
j_gene: TRBJ2-7
v_gene: TRBV5-1

CDR3aa: ASSGQGPHTTDTQY
d_gene: TRBD1
j_gene: TRBJ2-3
v_gene: TRBV2

CDR3aa: ASSPPSGYYDTEAF
d_gene: -
j_gene: TRBJ1-1
v_gene: TRBV28